This TCR beta chain was documented in a study of cytomegalovirus exposure and HLA in healthy donors. Study background: There were about 85 million unique TCRs (from HLA-typed donors) in an early data release. Study-level findings and limits: Among the sequence variants, a highly shared cluster was likely an artifact of sequencing. Using a false discovery rate of 0.05, a later analysis showed that approximately 18,000 TCR beta sequences were associated with HLA alleles.

It was healthy bone marrow donors who served as donors. In its sample, this clone was seen a few times. The antigen is not known. A multiplex PCR was run with 60 Vbeta primers and 13 Jbeta primers. Sequencing was performed with immunoSEQ multiplex PCR; in TCRdb, only in-frame clones are kept and a portion is missing. Of about 89,000 clones listed, about 85% are singletons. Germline loops: CDR1 MNHNY, CDR2 SVGAGI (reference sequence). CDR3 length: 16 residues. V was clipped by 0 bases and J by 8 bases, with 14 bases between them. This TCR derives from a female donor in good health and CMV-seropositive. The chain combines TRBV6-6 with TRBJ1-6; D gene ambiguous. Sequences were obtained from PBMCs. The CDR3 DNA is TGTGCCAGCAGTTACTCCGCGAGGGAGGTAGATTCACCCCTCCACTTT. Protein product: CASSYSAREVDSPLHF.